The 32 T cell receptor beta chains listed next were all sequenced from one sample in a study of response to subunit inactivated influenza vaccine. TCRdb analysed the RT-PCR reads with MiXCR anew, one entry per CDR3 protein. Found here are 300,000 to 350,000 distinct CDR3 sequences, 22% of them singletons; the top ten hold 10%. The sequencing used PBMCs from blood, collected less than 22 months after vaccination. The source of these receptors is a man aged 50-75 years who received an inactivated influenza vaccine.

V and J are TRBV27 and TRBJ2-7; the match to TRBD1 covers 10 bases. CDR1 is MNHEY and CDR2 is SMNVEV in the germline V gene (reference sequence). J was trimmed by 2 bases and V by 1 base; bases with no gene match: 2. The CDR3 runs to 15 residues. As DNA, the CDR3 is TGTGCCAGCAGTTTATGGGGGACAGGGGCCTACGAGCAGTACTTC. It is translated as CASSLWGTGAYEQYF.

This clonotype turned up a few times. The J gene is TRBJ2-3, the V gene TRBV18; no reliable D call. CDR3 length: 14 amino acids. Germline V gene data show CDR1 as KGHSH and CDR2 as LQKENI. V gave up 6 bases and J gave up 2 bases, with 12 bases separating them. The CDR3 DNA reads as TGTGCCAGCTCCCCCTATGGCGCCACAGATACGCAGTATTTT. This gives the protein CASSPYGATDTQYF. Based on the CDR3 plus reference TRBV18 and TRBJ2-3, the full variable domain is NAGVMQNPRHLVRRRGQEARLRCSPMKGHSHVYWYRQLPEEGLKFMVYLQKENIIDESGMPKERFSAEFPKEGPSILRIQQVVRGDSAAYFCASSPYGATDTQYFGPGTRLTVL.

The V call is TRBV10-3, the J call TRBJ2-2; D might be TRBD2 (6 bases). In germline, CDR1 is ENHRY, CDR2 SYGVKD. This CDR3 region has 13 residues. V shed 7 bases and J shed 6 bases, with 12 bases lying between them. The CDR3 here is CAITEGEAGELFF. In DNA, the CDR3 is TGTGCCATCACAGAAGGGGAGGCCGGGGAGCTGTTTTTT.

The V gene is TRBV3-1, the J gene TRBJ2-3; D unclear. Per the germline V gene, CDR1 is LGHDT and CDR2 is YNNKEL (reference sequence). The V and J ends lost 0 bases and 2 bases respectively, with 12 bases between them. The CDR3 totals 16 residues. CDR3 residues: CASSQDWRGSTDTQYF. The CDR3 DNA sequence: TGTGCCAGCAGCCAAGATTGGCGCGGATCCACAGATACGCAGTATTTT.

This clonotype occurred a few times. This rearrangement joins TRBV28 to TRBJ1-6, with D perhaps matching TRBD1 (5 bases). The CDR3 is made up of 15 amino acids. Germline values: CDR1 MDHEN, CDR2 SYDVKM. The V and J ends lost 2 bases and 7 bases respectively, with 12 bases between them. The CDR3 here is CASSLGGLQNSPLHF. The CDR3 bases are TGTGCCAGCAGTTTAGGGGGTTTGCAGAATTCACCCCTCCACTTT.

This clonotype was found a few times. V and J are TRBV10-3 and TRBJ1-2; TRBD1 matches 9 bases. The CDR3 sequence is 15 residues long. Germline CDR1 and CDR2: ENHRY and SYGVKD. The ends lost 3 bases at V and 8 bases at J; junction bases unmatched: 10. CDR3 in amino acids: CAISESMAGQGGYTF. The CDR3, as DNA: TGTGCCATCAGTGAAAGCATGGCGGGACAGGGAGGCTACACCTTC.

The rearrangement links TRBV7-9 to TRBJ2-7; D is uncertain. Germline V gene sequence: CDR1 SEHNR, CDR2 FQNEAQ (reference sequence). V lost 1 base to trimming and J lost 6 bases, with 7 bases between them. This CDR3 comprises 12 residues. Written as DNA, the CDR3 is TGTGCCAGCAGCTTAGGGCTCGTCGAGCAGTACTTC. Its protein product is CASSLGLVEQYF.

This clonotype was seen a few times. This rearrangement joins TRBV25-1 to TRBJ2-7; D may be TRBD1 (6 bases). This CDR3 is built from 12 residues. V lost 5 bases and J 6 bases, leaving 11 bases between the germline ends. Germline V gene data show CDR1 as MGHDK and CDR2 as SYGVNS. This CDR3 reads CASSTTGTEQYF. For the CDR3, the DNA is TGTGCCAGCAGTACCACAGGGACCGAGCAGTACTTC.

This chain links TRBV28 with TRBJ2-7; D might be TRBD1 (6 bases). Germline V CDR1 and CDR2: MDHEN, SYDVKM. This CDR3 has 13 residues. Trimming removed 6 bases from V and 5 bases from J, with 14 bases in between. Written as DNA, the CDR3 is TGTGCCAGCAGACAGGGTTTCAGGGACGAGCAGTACTTC. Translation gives CASRQGFRDEQYF.

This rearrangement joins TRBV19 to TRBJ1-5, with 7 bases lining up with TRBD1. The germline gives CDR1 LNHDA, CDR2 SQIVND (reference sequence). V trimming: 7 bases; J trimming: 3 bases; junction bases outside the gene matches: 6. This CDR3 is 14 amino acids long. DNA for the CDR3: TGTGCCAGTAACGGACAGGCTTCCAATCAGCCCCAGCATTTT. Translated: CASNGQASNQPQHF.

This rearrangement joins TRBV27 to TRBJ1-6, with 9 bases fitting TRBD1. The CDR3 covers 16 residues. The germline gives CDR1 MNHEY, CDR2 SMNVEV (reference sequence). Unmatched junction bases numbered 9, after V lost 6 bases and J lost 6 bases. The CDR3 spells CASSRQGELSNSPLHF. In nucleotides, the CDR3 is TGTGCCAGCAGCCGACAGGGGGAGCTCAGTAATTCACCCCTCCACTTT.

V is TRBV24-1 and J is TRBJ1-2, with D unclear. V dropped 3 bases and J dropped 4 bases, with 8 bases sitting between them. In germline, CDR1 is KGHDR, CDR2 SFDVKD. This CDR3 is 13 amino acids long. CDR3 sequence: CATSDATSYGYTF. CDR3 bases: TGTGCCACCAGTGATGCCACGAGCTATGGCTACACCTTC.

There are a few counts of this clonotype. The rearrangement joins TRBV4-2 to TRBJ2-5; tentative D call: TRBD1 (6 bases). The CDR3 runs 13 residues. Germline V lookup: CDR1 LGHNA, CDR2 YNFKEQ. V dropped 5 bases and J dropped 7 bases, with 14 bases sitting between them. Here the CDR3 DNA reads TGTGCCAGCAGCGGGACACCTGGGGGGACCCAGTACTTC. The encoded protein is CASSGTPGGTQYF.

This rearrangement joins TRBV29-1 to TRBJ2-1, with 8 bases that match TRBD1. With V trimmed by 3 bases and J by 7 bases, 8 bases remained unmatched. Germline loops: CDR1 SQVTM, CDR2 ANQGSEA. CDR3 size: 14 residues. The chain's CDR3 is CSVELDRATNEQFF. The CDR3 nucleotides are TGCAGCGTTGAGTTGGACAGGGCTACGAATGAGCAGTTCTTC.

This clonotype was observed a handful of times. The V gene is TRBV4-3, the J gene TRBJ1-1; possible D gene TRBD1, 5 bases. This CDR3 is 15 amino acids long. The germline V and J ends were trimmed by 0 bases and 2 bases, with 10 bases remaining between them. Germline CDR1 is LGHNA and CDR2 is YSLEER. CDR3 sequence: CASSQDQGTNTEAFF. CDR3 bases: TGCGCCAGCAGCCAAGATCAGGGTACAAACACTGAAGCTTTCTTT.

The DNA for the CDR3 is TGTGCCAACAAACTACTCAGGGGGCTCACAGATACGCAGTATTTT. Its protein product is CANKLLRGLTDTQYF. The chain joins TRBV2 to TRBJ2-3; TRBD1 matches 8 bases. The junction had 11 bases not matched to a gene; V was cut back by 10 bases and J by 2 bases. The germline gives CDR1 SNHLY, CDR2 FYNNEI. The CDR3 has 15 residues.

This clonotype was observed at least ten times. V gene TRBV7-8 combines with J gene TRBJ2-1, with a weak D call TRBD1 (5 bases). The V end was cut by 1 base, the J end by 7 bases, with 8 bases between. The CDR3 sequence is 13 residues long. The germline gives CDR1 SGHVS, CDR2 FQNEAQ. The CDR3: CASSLVAGNEQFF. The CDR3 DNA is TGTGCCAGCAGCTTAGTTGCAGGGAATGAGCAGTTCTTC.

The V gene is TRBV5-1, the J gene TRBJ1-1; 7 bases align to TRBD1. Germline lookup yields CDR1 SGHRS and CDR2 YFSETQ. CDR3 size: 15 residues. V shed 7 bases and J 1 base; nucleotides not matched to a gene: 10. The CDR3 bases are TGCGCCAGCGGGAATGCGGGACAGACGAACACTGAAGCTTTCTTT. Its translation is CASGNAGQTNTEAFF.

CDR3 protein: CSPLPLAVGHNEQFF. The CDR3 region has the DNA TGCAGTCCCCTCCCCCTAGCAGTTGGGCACAATGAGCAGTTCTTC. The V gene is TRBV20-1, the J gene TRBJ2-1; possibly TRBD2 for D (5 bases). The CDR3 spans 15 residues. The V gene's germline CDR1 is DFQATT and CDR2 SNEGSKA (reference sequence). With 8 bases removed from V and 5 bases from J, the gap between germline ends came to 22 bases.

DNA for the CDR3: TGCAGCGTTGGGGGGCAAGAGACCCAGTACTTC. It is translated as CSVGGQETQYF. This chain joins TRBV29-1 and TRBJ2-5; either TRBD1 or TRBD2 may supply D (5 bases each). Germline CDR1 reads SQVTM; CDR2 reads ANQGSEA. This CDR3 spans 11 amino acids. V dropped 4 bases and J dropped 2 bases, with 5 bases sitting between them.

CDR3 sequence: CASSESGVETQYF. The CDR3 DNA reads as TGCGCCAGCAGTGAGTCGGGGGTAGAGACCCAGTACTTC. This chain links TRBV10-2 with TRBJ2-5; D is perhaps TRBD1 or TRBD2 (5 bases each). Trimming removed 0 bases at V and 4 bases at J, with 6 bases between. Germline CDR1 reads WSHSY; CDR2 reads SAAADI. The CDR3 consists of 13 residues.

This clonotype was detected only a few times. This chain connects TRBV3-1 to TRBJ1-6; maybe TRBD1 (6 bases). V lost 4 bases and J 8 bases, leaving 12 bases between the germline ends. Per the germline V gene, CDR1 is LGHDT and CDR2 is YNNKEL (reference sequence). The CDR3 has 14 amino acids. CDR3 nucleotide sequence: TGTGCCAGCAGCCTCACAGGGAGGGATTCACCCCTCCACTTT. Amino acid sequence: CASSLTGRDSPLHF.

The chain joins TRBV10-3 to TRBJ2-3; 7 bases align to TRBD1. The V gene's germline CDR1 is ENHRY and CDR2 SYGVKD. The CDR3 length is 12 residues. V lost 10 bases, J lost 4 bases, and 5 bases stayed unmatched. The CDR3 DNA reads TGTGCCACCGCCGGACAGGCAGATACGCAGTATTTT. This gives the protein CATAGQADTQYF.

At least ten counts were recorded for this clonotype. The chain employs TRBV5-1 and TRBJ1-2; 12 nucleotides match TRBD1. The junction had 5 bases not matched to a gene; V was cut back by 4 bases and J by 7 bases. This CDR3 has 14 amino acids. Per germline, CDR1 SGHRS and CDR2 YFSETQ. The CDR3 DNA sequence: TGCGCCAGCAGCCCGGGACAGGGGGCGCTTGGCTACACCTTC. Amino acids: CASSPGQGALGYTF.

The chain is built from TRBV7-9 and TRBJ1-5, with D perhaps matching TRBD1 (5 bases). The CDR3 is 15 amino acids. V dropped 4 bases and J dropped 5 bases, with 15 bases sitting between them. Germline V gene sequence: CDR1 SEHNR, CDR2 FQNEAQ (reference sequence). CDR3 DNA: TGTGCCAGCAGCTCCGGGACCGGAAGATATCAGCCCCAGCATTTT. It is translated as CASSSGTGRYQPQHF.

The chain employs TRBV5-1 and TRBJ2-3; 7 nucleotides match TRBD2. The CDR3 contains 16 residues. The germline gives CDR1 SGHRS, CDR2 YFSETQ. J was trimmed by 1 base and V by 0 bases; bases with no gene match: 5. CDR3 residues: CASSLDSGARTDTQYF. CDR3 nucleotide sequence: TGCGCCAGCAGCTTGGACAGCGGGGCACGCACAGATACGCAGTATTTT.

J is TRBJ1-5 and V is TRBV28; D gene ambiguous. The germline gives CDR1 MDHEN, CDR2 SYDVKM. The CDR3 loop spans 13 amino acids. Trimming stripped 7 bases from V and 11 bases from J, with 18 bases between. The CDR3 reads CASTPALGWTQHF. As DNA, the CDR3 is TGTGCCAGCACCCCGGCTTTGGGTTGGACCCAGCATTTT.

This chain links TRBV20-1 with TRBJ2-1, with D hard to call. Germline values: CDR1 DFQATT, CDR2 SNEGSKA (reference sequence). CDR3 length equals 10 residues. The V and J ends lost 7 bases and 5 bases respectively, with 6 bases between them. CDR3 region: CSVHNNEQFF. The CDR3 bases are TGCAGTGTTCATAACAATGAGCAGTTCTTC.

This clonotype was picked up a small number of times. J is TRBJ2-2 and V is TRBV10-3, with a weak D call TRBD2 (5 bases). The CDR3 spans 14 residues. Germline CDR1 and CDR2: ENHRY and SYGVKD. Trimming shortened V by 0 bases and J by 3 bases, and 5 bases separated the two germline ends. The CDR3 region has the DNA TGTGCCATCAGTGAGTCGAGGGACACCGGGGAGCTGTTTTTT. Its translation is CAISESRDTGELFF.

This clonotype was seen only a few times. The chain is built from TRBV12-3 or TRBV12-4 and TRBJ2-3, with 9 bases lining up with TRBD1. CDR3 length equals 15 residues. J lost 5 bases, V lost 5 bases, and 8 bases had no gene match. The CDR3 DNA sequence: TGTGCCAGCAGTATAACAGGGGGCGGCGGAGATACGCAGTATTTT. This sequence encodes CASSITGGGGDTQYF.

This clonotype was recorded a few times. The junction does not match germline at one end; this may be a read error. The CDR3 sequence is CASSHSFFGDRNAEAFF. CDR3 bases: TGTGCCAGCAGCCATTCGTTCTTCGGAGACCGGAACGCTGAAGCTTTCTTT. The chain uses TRBV7-8 and TRBJ1-1; D remains unclear. The germline CDR1 and CDR2 sequences are SGHVS and FQNEAQ. This CDR3 region has 17 residues. The full variable domain, completed using reference TRBV7-8 and TRBJ1-1, is GAGVSQSPRYKVAKRGQDVALRCDPISGHVSLFWYQQALGQGPEFLTYFQNEAQLDKSGLPSDRFFAERPEGSVSTLKIQRTQQEDSAVYLCASSHSFFGDRNAEAFFGQGTRLTVV.

The CDR3 sequence is CASSLGASGETQYF. CDR3 coding DNA: TGTGCCAGCAGCTTAGGCGCTAGCGGGGAGACCCAGTACTTC. The chain joins TRBV7-6 to TRBJ2-5; 8 bases agree with TRBD2. The germline V gene has CDR1 SGHVS and CDR2 FNYEAQ. V dropped 1 base and J dropped 5; count of bases not matched to a gene: 3. This CDR3 region has 14 residues.